Shown below are 24 T cell receptor beta chains from a single sample sequenced in a study of cytomegalovirus exposure and HLA in healthy donors. Use of 60 Vbeta and 13 Jbeta primers characterized the PCR. TCRdb's table, derived via immunoSEQ multiplex PCR, lists solely in-frame clones and lacks some. In the table there are some 110,000 clones, about 70% of which are singletons. Sequenced sample: PBMCs. Source of these receptors: a woman under 40 in good health and CMV-seronegative.

A few counts support this clone. The chain carries TRBV6-6 and TRBJ1-1, with TRBD1 identical over 8 bases. V lost 6 bases, J lost 0 bases, and 3 bases stayed unmatched. Germline CDR1 reads MNHNY; CDR2 reads SVGAGI (reference sequence). The CDR3 has 14 amino acids. CDR3 nucleotide sequence: TGTGCCAGCAGACTGGGACAGGTGAACACTGAAGCTTTCTTT. It codes for CASRLGQVNTEAFF.

The rearrangement joins TRBV25-1 to TRBJ1-1, with D possibly TRBD1 on 6 matching bases. This CDR3 contains 15 residues. Germline CDR1 and CDR2: MGHDK and SYGVNS. The V end lost 8 bases, the J end lost 1 base, and 17 bases lay between the germline ends. DNA for the CDR3: TGTGCCAGCCAGAGACAGGACCTTAGGAACACTGAAGCTTTCTTT. Protein sequence: CASQRQDLRNTEAFF.

This clone was counted a few times. This chain links TRBV6-1 with TRBJ1-6; 11 nucleotides agree with TRBD1. The CDR3 extends over 15 amino acids. The V gene's germline CDR1 is MNHNS and CDR2 SASEGT. V lost 2 bases, J lost 10 bases, and 4 bases stayed unmatched. The CDR3 DNA reads as TGTGCCAGCAGTGAAATAGGACAGGGGGCGTCACCCCTCCACTTT. Protein product: CASSEIGQGASPLHF.

The chain joins TRBV5-1 to TRBJ1-2; the D gene is possibly TRBD1 (5 bases). V shed 2 bases and J shed 8 bases, with 19 bases lying between them. This CDR3 region has 15 residues. The germline V gene has CDR1 SGHRS and CDR2 YFSETQ. Written as DNA, the CDR3 is TGCGCCAGCAGCTTCATGGACAATGACTTGGGCGGCTACACCTTC. Its protein product is CASSFMDNDLGGYTF. The whole variable domain, remainder taken from reference TRBV5-1 and TRBJ1-2, is KAGVTQTPRYLIKTRGQQVTLSCSPISGHRSVSWYQQTPGQGLQFLFEYFSETQRNKGNFPGRFSGRQFSNSRSEMNVSTLELGDSALYLCASSFMDNDLGGYTFGSGTRLTVV.

This sequence joins TRBV4-2 and TRBJ1-1; D uncertain. The V gene lost 1 base and the J gene lost 1 base, with 16 bases spanning the gap. Per germline, CDR1 LGHNA and CDR2 YNFKEQ. This CDR3 has 17 amino acids. The CDR3 sequence is CASSQAPGQRGNTEAFF. The CDR3 region has the DNA TGTGCCAGCAGCCAAGCCCCCGGCCAGCGGGGGAACACTGAAGCTTTCTTT.

The rearrangement joins TRBV27 to TRBJ2-7; TRBD1 agrees at 10 bases. Germline CDR1 reads MNHEY; CDR2 reads SMNVEV (reference sequence). Trimming took 3 bases from V and 3 from J; bases not matched to a gene: 5. This CDR3 is 15 amino acids long. This CDR3 is CASSFSGTGVYEQYF. The CDR3 DNA is TGTGCCAGCAGTTTTTCCGGGACAGGGGTCTACGAGCAGTACTTC.

The V and J genes are TRBV6-5 and TRBJ2-5; D not resolved. Trimming took 7 bases from V and 4 from J, leaving 4 bases between them. This CDR3 is 10 amino acids long. Germline V CDR1 and CDR2: MNHEY, SVGAGI. CDR3 in DNA: TGTGCCAGCATCGGAGAGACCCAGTACTTC. Residues: CASIGETQYF.

CDR3 sequence: CASSEYSYEQYF. The CDR3 DNA reads as TGTGCCAGCAGTGAATACAGCTACGAGCAGTACTTC. The rearrangement uses TRBV2 and TRBJ2-7; D is undetermined. The CDR3 length is 12 residues. The V end was cut by 2 bases, the J end by 3 bases, with 5 bases between. Germline loops: CDR1 SNHLY, CDR2 FYNNEI.

J is TRBJ1-2 and V is TRBV21-1. TRBV21-1 is labeled a pseudogene. CDR3 length: 12 residues. As DNA, the CDR3 is TGTGCCAGCCGGTTTGCGGACTATGGCTACACCTTC. As protein: CASRFADYGYTF.

The J gene is TRBJ1-1, the V gene TRBV2, with 8 bases matching TRBD1. From germline, CDR1 is SNHLY and CDR2 FYNNEI. The V and J ends lost 3 bases and 8 bases, in that order; junction bases with no gene match: 2. The CDR3 sequence is 12 residues long. The CDR3 DNA follows: TGTGCCAGCAGTGACCAGGGGGCCGAAGCTTTCTTT. Translating it yields CASSDQGAEAFF.

The chain joins TRBV7-2 to TRBJ1-5; D remains unclear. The CDR3 is 16 amino acids. The V gene lost 5 bases and the J gene lost 0 bases, with 14 bases spanning the gap. Looked up from germline, CDR1 is SGHTA and CDR2 is FQGNSA. The CDR3 nucleotides read TGTGCCAGCAGCGTCAATGGGAGATATAGCAATCAGCCCCAGCATTTT. It encodes CASSVNGRYSNQPQHF.

The chain links TRBV9 to TRBJ2-7; tentatively, D is TRBD2 (7 bases). Germline assignment: CDR1 SGDLS and CDR2 YYNGEE. V lost 3 bases, J lost 3 bases, and 19 bases lay in between. The CDR3 covers 16 residues. In DNA form, the CDR3 reads TGTGCCAGCAGCGCCACTAGCCTAGGGGGGGGCTACGAGCAGTACTTC. Its protein is CASSATSLGGGYEQYF.

In its sample, this clone was seen a few times. DNA for the CDR3: TGTGCCTGGCACCCGGGGGGGGGAGTCAATCAGCCCCAGCATTTT. It translates to CAWHPGGGVNQPQHF. The chain employs TRBV30 and TRBJ1-5, with TRBD1 as a possible D gene (5 bases). The V end was cut by 5 bases, the J end by 3 bases, with 17 bases between. This CDR3 comprises 15 residues. Germline loops: CDR1 GTSNPN, CDR2 SVGIG (reference sequence).

The chain joins TRBV30 to TRBJ1-5, with D uncertain. V was trimmed by 4 bases and J by 5 bases, leaving 12 bases between them. From germline, CDR1 is GTSNPN and CDR2 SVGIG (reference sequence). CDR3 length equals 13 residues. The CDR3: CAWNTQRDQPQHF. CDR3 DNA sequence: TGTGCCTGGAACACACAACGGGATCAGCCCCAGCATTTT.

The chain links TRBV6-6 to TRBJ1-2; D is unresolved. Germline CDR1 is MNHNY and CDR2 is SVGAGI (reference sequence). Trimming cost V 0 bases and J 4 bases, with 6 bases left between them. This CDR3 has 13 residues. CDR3 residues: CASSYSNSYGYTF. The DNA of the CDR3 is TGTGCCAGCAGTTACTCTAACTCCTATGGCTACACCTTC.

The chain couples TRBV7-9 to TRBJ1-5; D unclear. This CDR3 is built from 15 residues. The germline V gene has CDR1 SEHNR and CDR2 FQNEAQ (reference sequence). V was cut by 3 bases and J by 2 bases, with 11 bases left in between. CDR3 sequence reads: CASSFGMRGNQPQHF. CDR3 nucleotide sequence: TGTGCCAGCAGCTTCGGGATGAGAGGCAATCAGCCCCAGCATTTT.

This clone was picked up one time. This chain joins TRBV30 and TRBJ1-5; 8 bases agree with TRBD1. This CDR3 spans 13 amino acids. The trim removed 5 bases at V and 2 bases at J, leaving 2 bases unmatched. Germline assignment: CDR1 GTSNPN and CDR2 SVGIG (reference sequence). In DNA form, the CDR3 reads TGTGCCTGGGCGGGACAGGGCAATCAGCCCCAGCATTTT. Translated: CAWAGQGNQPQHF.

A single count supports this clone. As DNA, the CDR3 is TGTGCCAGCGGCCCCTGGGGAGGAGAGTTCTTC. This codes for CASGPWGGEFF. This chain links TRBV27 with TRBJ2-1, with D possibly matching TRBD2 (6 bases). Germline V CDR1 and CDR2: MNHEY, SMNVEV (reference sequence). The CDR3 length is 11 residues. V shed 8 bases and J shed 14 bases, with 16 bases lying between them.

The chain couples TRBV6-5 to TRBJ1-1; D is unresolved. The germline CDR1 and CDR2 sequences are MNHEY and SVGAGI. The CDR3 loop spans 16 amino acids. The ends were cut back, 3 bases at V and 1 base at J, with 15 bases in the middle. The CDR3 spells CASSYGAGGGNTEAFF. DNA of the CDR3: TGTGCCAGCAGTTATGGAGCAGGTGGAGGGAACACTGAAGCTTTCTTT.

The chain joins TRBV7-9 to TRBJ1-2, with D possibly matching TRBD1 (5 bases). Germline CDR1 reads SEHNR; CDR2 reads FQNEAQ (reference sequence). The CDR3 extends over 13 amino acids. V was clipped by 0 bases and J by 6 bases, with 8 bases between them. The CDR3 DNA sequence: TGTGCCAGCAGCTTAGCGCCAGGGAATGGCTACACCTTC. Amino acids: CASSLAPGNGYTF.

This clone has more than one count but fewer than ten. The V gene is TRBV7-2, the J gene TRBJ2-7; 9 bases line up with TRBD1. The CDR3 sequence is 14 residues long. Germline trimming cut 5 bases from V and 2 bases from J; bases unmatched to any gene: 4. Germline values: CDR1 SGHTA, CDR2 FQGNSA. The CDR3 sequence is CASSPGTGPYEQYF. The CDR3, as DNA: TGTGCCAGCAGCCCCGGGACAGGGCCCTACGAGCAGTACTTC.

The genes are TRBV2 and TRBJ1-4; D possibly corresponds to TRBD1 (6 bases). Trimming took 6 bases from V and 3 from J, leaving 11 bases between them. Germline V gene sequence: CDR1 SNHLY, CDR2 FYNNEI. The length of the CDR3 is 14 residues. CDR3 DNA sequence: TGTGCCAGCAGGGGGGGGGCGGCTAATGAAAAACTGTTTTTT. As protein: CASRGGAANEKLFF.

This clone has more than one count but fewer than ten. The chain combines TRBV25-1 with TRBJ1-2, with a weak D call TRBD1 (5 bases). Germline CDR1 is MGHDK and CDR2 is SYGVNS. V lost 6 bases to trimming and J lost 7 bases, with 18 bases between them. This CDR3 contains 14 residues. CDR3 sequence reads: CASRDSISLRGYTF. The CDR3, as DNA: TGTGCCAGCAGAGACAGTATCTCCCTACGTGGCTACACCTTC.

This rearrangement joins TRBV6-5 to TRBJ2-7; TRBD1 agrees at 9 bases. V lost 5 bases to trimming and J lost 3 bases; unmatched junction nucleotides: 5. Germline V CDR1 and CDR2: MNHEY, SVGAGI. CDR3 size: 14 residues. As DNA, the CDR3 is TGTGCCAGCAGTCGGGACAGGGACAACTACGAGCAGTACTTC. Its translation: CASSRDRDNYEQYF.